What follows describes a single T cell receptor beta chain. TCRdb's copy holds only in-frame clones and misses some; the assay was immunoSEQ multiplex PCR. The table lists over a million clones, approximately 97% of them singletons. V was clipped by 7 bases and J by 1 base, with 15 bases between them. This CDR3 spans 15 amino acids. The V gene's germline CDR1 is MDHEN and CDR2 SYDVKM. This specimen comes from a study of shared clonotypes between healthy human individuals. This receptor was obtained from a man younger than 45 in good health. J is TRBJ2-3 and V is TRBV28; D tentatively fits TRBD1 or TRBD2 (5 bases each). Material: naive CD4+ T cells sorted from blood. As for subset: CD45RA+ positively selected. This CDR3 reads CASNRGDTGTDTQYF. The CDR3 DNA reads as TGTGCCAGCAATAGGGGAGATACGGGCACAGATACGCAGTATTTT.